A selection of T cell receptor beta chains follows, all from one sample in a study of CD8+CD57+ T cells in acquired aplastic anemia. TCRdb reprocessed the reads with MiXCR, giving one entry per CDR3 protein. Of under 500,000 distinct CDR3 sequences in the sample, roughly 34% were seen once. The material sequenced was sorted CD4+, CD8+, or CD8+CD57+ T cells (not recorded which) from PBMCs. These receptors were obtained from a human donor with aplastic anemia. The CDR3 runs from the conserved cysteine through the conserved F or W. Fields, in order: V gene, clone size, D gene, J gene, CDR3 protein, CDR3 DNA. D genes are given only for firm matches. Rows may omit the clone size; those that give it use once, few, many or a size class.

v_call: TRBV6-1; clone_size: .; d_call: .; j_call: TRBJ2-4; cdr3_aa: CAIPSRLEREPTAKNIQYF; cdr3_nt: TGTGCCATCCCGTCGAGGCTTGAGAGAGAACCTACGGCCAAAAACATTCAGTACTTC
v_call: TRBV19; clone_size: .; d_call: .; j_call: TRBJ1-5; cdr3_aa: CASSSSVQPQHF; cdr3_nt: TGTGCCAGTAGTTCCTCGGTTCAGCCCCAGCATTTT
v_call: TRBV20-1; clone_size: few; d_call: .; j_call: TRBJ2-7; cdr3_aa: CSARPAGSRIHEQYF; cdr3_nt: TGCAGTGCAAGACCCGCAGGGAGTCGAATCCACGAGCAGTACTTC
v_call: TRBV24-1; clone_size: .; d_call: TRBD1; j_call: TRBJ1-1; cdr3_aa: CARRQTGLLNTEAFF; cdr3_nt: TGTGCCCGCAGGCAGACAGGGCTCCTGAACACTGAAGCTTTCTTT
v_call: TRBV9; clone_size: .; d_call: TRBD1; j_call: TRBJ1-1; cdr3_aa: CASSAHRGGAEAFF; cdr3_nt: TGTGCCAGCAGCGCCCACAGGGGAGGGGCTGAAGCTTTCTTT
v_call: TRBV30; clone_size: .; d_call: .; j_call: TRBJ2-7; cdr3_aa: CGWSQGERPYEQYF; cdr3_nt: TGTGGCTGGAGCCAGGGCGAAAGGCCCTACGAGCAGTACTTC
v_call: TRBV11-2; clone_size: .; d_call: .; j_call: TRBJ2-3; cdr3_aa: CASSQGLSQRTDTQYF; cdr3_nt: TGTGCCAGCAGCCAGGGACTTTCCCAACGCACAGATACGCAGTATTTT
v_call: TRBV2; clone_size: .; d_call: .; j_call: TRBJ1-5; cdr3_aa: CASSDGSRQPQHF; cdr3_nt: TGTGCCAGCAGTGACGGCAGCAGACAGCCCCAGCATTTT
v_call: TRBV24-1; clone_size: .; d_call: .; j_call: TRBJ1-2; cdr3_aa: CATSNGAWYGYTF; cdr3_nt: TGTGCCACCAGTAATGGGGCGTGGTATGGCTACACCTTC
v_call: TRBV12-3/TRBV12-4; clone_size: many; d_call: .; j_call: TRBJ2-7; cdr3_aa: CASSSDSASYEQYF; cdr3_nt: TGTGCCAGCAGTAGCGACAGTGCAAGCTACGAGCAGTACTTC
v_call: TRBV4-1; clone_size: .; d_call: .; j_call: TRBJ2-7; cdr3_aa: CASSQDFGDNEQYF; cdr3_nt: TGCGCCAGCAGCCAAGATTTCGGGGACAACGAGCAGTACTTC
v_call: TRBV2; clone_size: .; d_call: .; j_call: TRBJ2-7; cdr3_aa: CASSPPSGWYEQYF; cdr3_nt: TGTGCCAGCTCACCACCGTCAGGGTGGTACGAGCAGTACTTC
v_call: TRBV4-3; clone_size: many; d_call: TRBD1; j_call: TRBJ1-6; cdr3_aa: CASSSGTGVNSPLHF; cdr3_nt: TGCGCCAGCAGCTCCGGGACAGGGGTTAATTCACCCCTCCACTTT
v_call: TRBV29-1; clone_size: .; d_call: .; j_call: TRBJ1-6; cdr3_aa: CSVEPLHF; cdr3_nt: TGCAGCGTTGAACCACTCCACTTT
v_call: TRBV6-4; clone_size: few; d_call: .; j_call: TRBJ1-1; cdr3_aa: CASSEGGHTEAFF; cdr3_nt: TGTGCCAGCAGTGAGGGGGGGCACACTGAAGCTTTCTTT
v_call: TRBV7-2; clone_size: once; d_call: .; j_call: TRBJ1-6; cdr3_aa: CASSLRGQKDSPLHF; cdr3_nt: TGTGCCAGCAGCTTACGAGGACAGAAGGATTCACCCCTCCACTTT
v_call: TRBV24-1; clone_size: .; d_call: .; j_call: TRBJ2-1; cdr3_aa: CATSPTRWWEQFF; cdr3_nt: TGTGCCACCAGCCCTACTAGATGGTGGGAGCAGTTCTTC
v_call: TRBV10-3; clone_size: once; d_call: .; j_call: TRBJ2-5; cdr3_aa: CAISGARKRETQYF; cdr3_nt: TGTGCCATCAGTGGTGCACGGAAGCGGGAGACCCAGTACTTC
v_call: TRBV9; clone_size: many; d_call: TRBD1; j_call: TRBJ2-3; cdr3_aa: CASSSRDSSTDTQYF; cdr3_nt: TGTGCCAGCAGCTCCCGGGACAGTAGCACAGATACGCAGTATTTT
v_call: TRBV27; clone_size: .; d_call: .; j_call: TRBJ2-2; cdr3_aa: CASRYNHLDSANTGELFF; cdr3_nt: TGTGCCAGCAGATATAATCATCTCGACAGCGCGAACACCGGGGAGCTGTTTTTT
v_call: TRBV6-1; clone_size: few; d_call: .; j_call: TRBJ2-7; cdr3_aa: CASSPPRTGNYEQYF; cdr3_nt: TGTGCCAGCAGCCCCCCCCGGACTGGTAACTACGAGCAGTACTTC
v_call: TRBV5-1; clone_size: .; d_call: TRBD2; j_call: TRBJ2-7; cdr3_aa: CASSQTSGGYPDEQYF; cdr3_nt: TGCGCCAGCAGCCAGACTAGCGGGGGGTATCCTGATGAGCAGTACTTC
v_call: TRBV7-3; clone_size: .; d_call: .; j_call: TRBJ2-1; cdr3_aa: CASSLTLTGPGGLNEQFF; cdr3_nt: TGTGCCAGCAGCTTAACACTGACAGGGCCGGGAGGACTAAATGAGCAGTTCTTC
v_call: TRBV10-2; clone_size: .; d_call: TRBD2; j_call: TRBJ2-7; cdr3_aa: CASRDIAGDDYEQYF; cdr3_nt: TGCGCCAGCAGAGATATAGCGGGGGACGACTACGAGCAGTACTTC
v_call: TRBV29-1; clone_size: .; d_call: .; j_call: TRBJ2-1; cdr3_aa: CSVGEDADNEQFF; cdr3_nt: TGCAGCGTTGGGGAGGACGCCGACAATGAGCAGTTCTTC
v_call: TRBV29-1; clone_size: many; d_call: .; j_call: TRBJ2-3; cdr3_aa: CSVDFTNTDTQYF; cdr3_nt: TGCAGCGTTGATTTTACTAACACAGATACGCAGTATTTT
v_call: TRBV11-1; clone_size: .; d_call: .; j_call: TRBJ2-6; cdr3_aa: CASSPLDRGVVDVLTF; cdr3_nt: TGTGCCAGCAGCCCACTGGACAGAGGTGTTGTAGACGTCCTGACTTTC
v_call: TRBV29-1; clone_size: .; d_call: TRBD1; j_call: TRBJ1-1; cdr3_aa: CSVGQGAVSEAFF; cdr3_nt: TGCAGCGTTGGACAGGGGGCTGTCTCTGAAGCTTTCTTT
v_call: TRBV7-4; clone_size: many; d_call: .; j_call: TRBJ2-7; cdr3_aa: CASSHTGNEQYF; cdr3_nt: TGTGCCAGCAGCCATACAGGGAACGAGCAGTACTTC
v_call: TRBV2; clone_size: .; d_call: TRBD2; j_call: TRBJ2-1; cdr3_aa: CASMGGGANEQFF; cdr3_nt: TGTGCCAGCATGGGCGGGGGAGCGAATGAGCAGTTCTTC
v_call: TRBV10-3; clone_size: .; d_call: .; j_call: TRBJ1-2; cdr3_aa: CANSESTGANYGYTF; cdr3_nt: TGTGCCAACAGTGAATCGACAGGAGCTAACTATGGCTACACCTTC
v_call: TRBV12-3/TRBV12-4; clone_size: few; d_call: TRBD1; j_call: TRBJ2-6; cdr3_aa: CASSSLRAGTGNSGANVLTF; cdr3_nt: TGTGCCAGCAGTTCGCTTAGAGCCGGGACAGGGAACTCTGGGGCCAACGTCCTGACTTTC
v_call: TRBV6-2/TRBV6-3; clone_size: .; d_call: .; j_call: TRBJ1-6; cdr3_aa: CASKTDRSPLHF; cdr3_nt: TGTGCCAGCAAAACAGATCGTTCACCCCTCCACTTT
v_call: TRBV27; clone_size: .; d_call: .; j_call: TRBJ1-2; cdr3_aa: CASSLGGSFGYTF; cdr3_nt: TGTGCCAGCAGCTTAGGGGGTTCCTTTGGCTACACCTTC
v_call: TRBV10-3; clone_size: many; d_call: .; j_call: TRBJ1-1; cdr3_aa: CAIRRTDEENTEAFF; cdr3_nt: TGTGCCATCCGTAGGACAGATGAAGAGAACACTGAAGCTTTCTTT
v_call: TRBV5-1; clone_size: few; d_call: .; j_call: TRBJ2-5; cdr3_aa: CASRPPGQETQYF; cdr3_nt: TGCGCCAGCAGGCCTCCAGGGCAAGAGACCCAGTACTTC
v_call: TRBV20-1; clone_size: many; d_call: TRBD1; j_call: TRBJ1-5; cdr3_aa: CSARGQTGTVEQPQHF; cdr3_nt: TGCAGTGCTAGAGGGCAGACCGGGACAGTCGAACAGCCCCAGCATTTT
v_call: TRBV19; clone_size: many; d_call: TRBD2; j_call: TRBJ2-7; cdr3_aa: CASSILLAGVHEQYF; cdr3_nt: TGTGCCAGTAGTATACTTTTAGCGGGAGTCCACGAGCAGTACTTC
v_call: TRBV14; clone_size: few; d_call: TRBD1; j_call: TRBJ2-3; cdr3_aa: CASRRDRVKDTQYF; cdr3_nt: TGTGCCAGCAGGCGGGACAGGGTGAAGGATACGCAGTATTTT
v_call: TRBV7-9; clone_size: many; d_call: .; j_call: TRBJ2-1; cdr3_aa: CASSLVTTEQFF; cdr3_nt: TGTGCCAGCAGCTTAGTAACGACAGAGCAGTTCTTC
v_call: TRBV11-1; clone_size: many; d_call: .; j_call: TRBJ1-2; cdr3_aa: CASSFPLRGSLYGYTF; cdr3_nt: TGTGCCAGCAGCTTTCCCCTGCGGGGTTCGCTCTATGGCTACACCTTC
v_call: TRBV4-2; clone_size: .; d_call: TRBD2; j_call: TRBJ2-7; cdr3_aa: CASSQGQGTSGDEQYF; cdr3_nt: TGTGCCAGCAGCCAAGGTCAGGGGACTAGCGGGGACGAGCAGTACTTC
v_call: TRBV7-6; clone_size: .; d_call: .; j_call: TRBJ2-6; cdr3_aa: CASGEHPQYVLTF; cdr3_nt: TGTGCCAGCGGCGAACACCCCCAATACGTCCTGACTTTC
v_call: TRBV5-4; clone_size: .; d_call: .; j_call: TRBJ1-1; cdr3_aa: CASSINTGNTEAFF; cdr3_nt: TGTGCCAGCAGCATAAATACAGGGAACACTGAAGCTTTCTTT
v_call: TRBV7-2; clone_size: .; d_call: .; j_call: TRBJ2-5; cdr3_aa: CASSYGGRQETQYF; cdr3_nt: TGTGCCAGCAGCTACGGGGGGCGCCAAGAGACCCAGTACTTC
v_call: TRBV5-1; clone_size: .; d_call: TRBD1; j_call: TRBJ2-2; cdr3_aa: CASSADRGTGELFF; cdr3_nt: TGCGCCAGCAGCGCAGACAGGGGAACCGGGGAGCTGTTTTTT
v_call: TRBV14; clone_size: .; d_call: TRBD2; j_call: TRBJ2-7; cdr3_aa: CASSQVTSGRLDEQYF; cdr3_nt: TGTGCCAGCAGCCAAGTGACTAGCGGGAGGCTCGACGAGCAGTACTTC
v_call: TRBV25-1; clone_size: .; d_call: TRBD1; j_call: TRBJ1-5; cdr3_aa: CASTSSSTGGDNQPQHF; cdr3_nt: TGTGCCAGCACCAGCAGTTCTACAGGGGGCGACAATCAGCCCCAGCATTTT
v_call: TRBV5-1; clone_size: many; d_call: TRBD1; j_call: TRBJ1-1; cdr3_aa: CASSSPIQGEEAFF; cdr3_nt: TGCGCCAGCAGCTCACCGATACAGGGGGAGGAAGCTTTCTTT
v_call: TRBV7-9; clone_size: many; d_call: .; j_call: TRBJ1-6; cdr3_aa: CASSPLLGLGTSPLHF; cdr3_nt: TGTGCCAGCAGCCCCCTGCTTGGGTTGGGGACATCGCCCCTCCACTTT
v_call: TRBV7-2; clone_size: .; d_call: .; j_call: TRBJ2-5; cdr3_aa: CASSLGLATGTQYF; cdr3_nt: TGTGCCAGCAGCTTGGGGCTAGCGACGGGGACCCAGTACTTC
v_call: TRBV10-2; clone_size: .; d_call: TRBD1; j_call: TRBJ2-7; cdr3_aa: CASSQGQGVKEQYF; cdr3_nt: TGTGCCAGCAGCCAAGGACAGGGGGTAAAAGAGCAGTACTTC
v_call: TRBV2; clone_size: few; d_call: .; j_call: TRBJ1-1; cdr3_aa: CASSPRSLTEAFF; cdr3_nt: TGTGCCAGCAGTCCCCGGTCTTTGACTGAAGCTTTCTTT